Shown below are 8 T cell receptor beta chains from a single sample sequenced in a study of blood T cells in healthy people across ages (dated by TCRdb to between 2015 and 2017). Library preparation employed 5' RACE. The instrument was an Illumina HiSeq 2500. The second PCR ran for roughly 7 to 12 cycles and used a J-beta primer mix along with a sample-barcoded 5' primer. The public reads were reprocessed in TCRdb via fastp at Q25 and MiXCR, keeping in-frame beta chains. CDR3 protein sequences are deduplicated, and each keeps its most common genes and DNA. Present in this sample are 890,000 or so distinct CDR3 sequences, approximately 67% of which were seen just once. The ten largest clonotypes hold about 27% of the sample. The specimen sequenced was blood. The source of these receptors is a man aged 25 to 45 in good health.

The genes are TRBV4-3 and TRBJ2-1, with 9 positions matching TRBD2. Germline CDR1 and CDR2: LGHNA and YSLEER. The CDR3 has 16 amino acids. V shed 0 bases, J shed 3 bases, and the junction held 3 bases outside the gene matches. CDR3 sequence: CASSQEPSGVYNEQFF. CDR3 DNA sequence: TGCGCCAGCAGCCAAGAGCCTAGCGGGGTCTACAATGAGCAGTTCTTC.

This clonotype was seen only a few times. This chain connects TRBV2 to TRBJ2-7; D is ambiguous. Near its end, the DNA agrees better with TRBJ2-5, so the J call may be wrong. The CDR3 contains 12 residues. Germline V gene sequence: CDR1 SNHLY, CDR2 FYNNEI. CDR3 nucleotide sequence: TGTGCCACCGGGCAGCGTTCGGAGACCCAGTACTTC. Amino acids: CATGQRSETQYF.

This clonotype occurred once. The V and J genes are TRBV20-1 and TRBJ2-7; the D gene is possibly TRBD2 (6 bases). This CDR3 is 14 amino acids long. Trimming removed 4 bases at V and 3 bases at J, with 16 bases between. CDR1 is DFQATT, CDR2 SNEGSKA, per germline (reference sequence). The CDR3 spells CSATTPGENYEQYF. The CDR3 nucleotides read TGCAGTGCTACTACTCCGGGGGAGAACTACGAGCAGTACTTC.

In this sample, this clonotype turned up a few times. The chain combines TRBV2 with TRBJ2-7; D gene ambiguous. CDR1 is SNHLY and CDR2 is FYNNEI in the germline V gene. The CDR3 runs 11 residues. The germline V and J ends were trimmed by 5 bases and 8 bases, with 10 bases remaining between them. The CDR3 DNA follows: TGTGCCAGCAGTCCCCAATGGCAGCAGTACTTC. Translated, it gives CASSPQWQQYF.

The V gene is TRBV4-3, the J gene TRBJ1-2; 11 bases align to TRBD1. Trimming cost V 4 bases and J 3 bases; bases outside gene matches: 13. Per the germline V gene, CDR1 is LGHNA and CDR2 is YSLEER. The CDR3 covers 18 residues. CDR3: CASSRNPGTGGLDYGYTF. CDR3 nucleotide sequence: TGCGCCAGCAGCCGAAATCCCGGGACAGGGGGTTTGGACTATGGCTACACCTTC.

This clonotype has more than one count but fewer than ten. The CDR3 sequence is CASSQEGLGATDTQYF. CDR3 sequence (DNA): TGCGCCAGCAGCCAAGAGGGGCTAGGGGCCACAGATACGCAGTATTTT. The chain recombines TRBV4-3 with TRBJ2-3, with a weak D call TRBD1 (5 bases). This CDR3 spans 16 amino acids. Deletions cut 0 bases from V and 2 bases from J, with 12 bases between. CDR1 LGHNA and CDR2 YSLEER come from the germline V gene.

The chain uses TRBV7-9 and TRBJ1-6; 9 bases are shared with TRBD1. The CDR3 length is 14 residues. V dropped 3 bases and J dropped 9; count of bases not matched to a gene: 3. The germline CDR1 and CDR2 sequences are SEHNR and FQNEAQ (reference sequence). CDR3: CASSFTDRGSPLHF. The CDR3 coding sequence is TGTGCCAGCAGCTTCACGGACAGGGGTTCACCCCTCCACTTT.

The chain uses TRBV28 and TRBJ2-1; D gene ambiguous. The CDR3 is made up of 9 amino acids. Germline CDR1 and CDR2: MDHEN and SYDVKM. V lost 8 bases and J 10 bases, leaving 6 bases between the germline ends. Written as DNA, the CDR3 is TGTGCCAGCGTAAGAGAGCAGTTCTTC. Translation: CASVREQFF.